The entry below gives a single T cell receptor (beta chain) sequence along with its context. The data originate from a study of regulatory T cells in long-lasting Graves disease. As for the study in general: It was over 5 years of antithyroid drugs, with positive TSH receptor antibodies, that meant persistent Graves' disease.

This CDR3 is 16 amino acids long. V lost 3 bases and J lost 4, with 16 bases in between. Relying on iRepertoire HTBI primers and Arm-PCR of CDR3 regions, the team built TCR beta libraries. One entry per CDR3 protein results from TCRdb running MiXCR on the multiplex PCR reads. The sample includes almost 350,000 distinct CDR3 sequences, roughly a fifth seen only once; the top ten take 29%. Sample time point: persistent/refractory GD, antithyroid drugs over 5 years with positive TRAb. RNA extracted from PBMCs served as the sequencing template. In each case, Graves' disease was diagnosed per American Thyroid Association guidelines. EDTA tubes were used for drawing around 9 milliliters of peripheral blood.

This TCR derives from a female donor with Graves disease. The starting material was peripheral blood mononuclear cells (PBMCs), obtained when the disease was refractory, from a patient treated with antithyroid drugs. This rearrangement joins TRBV12-3 or TRBV12-4 to TRBJ2-1; D not resolved. The CDR3 DNA reads TGTGCCAGCAGTTTTTCGGCGGAGTACTATTACAATGAGCAGTTCTTC. Amino acid sequence: CASSFSAEYYYNEQFF.